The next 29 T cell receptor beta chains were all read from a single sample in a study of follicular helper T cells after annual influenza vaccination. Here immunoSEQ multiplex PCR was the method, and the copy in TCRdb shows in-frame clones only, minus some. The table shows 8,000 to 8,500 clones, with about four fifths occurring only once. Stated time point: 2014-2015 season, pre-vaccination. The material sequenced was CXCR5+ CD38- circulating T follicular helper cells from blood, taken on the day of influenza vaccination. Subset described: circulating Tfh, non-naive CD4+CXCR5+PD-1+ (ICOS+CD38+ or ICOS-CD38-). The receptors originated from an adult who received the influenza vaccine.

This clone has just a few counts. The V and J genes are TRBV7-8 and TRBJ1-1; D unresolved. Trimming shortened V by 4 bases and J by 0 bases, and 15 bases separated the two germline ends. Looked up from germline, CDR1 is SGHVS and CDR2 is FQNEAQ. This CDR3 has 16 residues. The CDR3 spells CASSSTRASMNTEAFF. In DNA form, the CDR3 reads TGTGCCAGCAGCTCCACTAGAGCCTCGATGAACACTGAAGCTTTCTTT. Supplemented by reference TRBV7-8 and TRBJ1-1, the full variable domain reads GAGVSQSPRYKVAKRGQDVALRCDPISGHVSLFWYQQALGQGPEFLTYFQNEAQLDKSGLPSDRFFAERPEGSVSTLKIQRTQQEDSAVYLCASSSTRASMNTEAFFGQGTRLTVV.

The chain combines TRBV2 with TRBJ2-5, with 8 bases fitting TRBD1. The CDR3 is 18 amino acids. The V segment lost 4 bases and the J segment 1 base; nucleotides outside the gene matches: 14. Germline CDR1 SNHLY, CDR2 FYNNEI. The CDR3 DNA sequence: TGTGCCAGCAGTGGCAGACAGGGGAGTAGGATAACCCAAGAGACCCAGTACTTC. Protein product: CASSGRQGSRITQETQYF.

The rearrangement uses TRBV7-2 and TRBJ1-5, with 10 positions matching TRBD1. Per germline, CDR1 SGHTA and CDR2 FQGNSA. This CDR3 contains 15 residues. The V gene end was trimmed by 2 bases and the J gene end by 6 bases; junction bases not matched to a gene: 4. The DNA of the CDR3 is TGTGCCAGCAGCTTAAGGACAGGGGGTTTTCAGCCCCAGCATTTT. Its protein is CASSLRTGGFQPQHF.

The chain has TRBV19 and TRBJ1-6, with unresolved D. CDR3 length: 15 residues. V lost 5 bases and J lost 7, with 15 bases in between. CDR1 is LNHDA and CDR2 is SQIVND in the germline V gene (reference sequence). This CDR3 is CASSFLAQDNSPLHF. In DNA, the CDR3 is TGTGCCAGTAGTTTTTTAGCCCAGGACAATTCACCCCTCCACTTT. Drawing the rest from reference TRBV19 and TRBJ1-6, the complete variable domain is DGGITQSPKYLFRKEGQNVTLSCEQNLNHDAMYWYRQDPGQGLRLIYYSQIVNDFQKGDIAEGYSVSREKKESFPLTVTSAQKNPTAFYLCASSFLAQDNSPLHFGNGTRLTVT.

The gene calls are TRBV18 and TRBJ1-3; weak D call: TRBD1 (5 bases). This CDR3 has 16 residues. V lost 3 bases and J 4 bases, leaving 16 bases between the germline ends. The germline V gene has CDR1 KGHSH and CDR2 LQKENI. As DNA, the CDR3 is TGTGCCAGCTCACCCCGCAGGGATACACTCGGAAACACCATATATTTT. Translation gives CASSPRRDTLGNTIYF.

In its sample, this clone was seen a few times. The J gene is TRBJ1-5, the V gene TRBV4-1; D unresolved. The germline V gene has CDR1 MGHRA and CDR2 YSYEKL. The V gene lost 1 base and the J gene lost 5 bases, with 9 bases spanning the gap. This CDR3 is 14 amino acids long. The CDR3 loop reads CASSQGLEDQPQHF. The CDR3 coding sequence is TGCGCCAGCAGCCAAGGCTTGGAGGATCAGCCCCAGCATTTT.

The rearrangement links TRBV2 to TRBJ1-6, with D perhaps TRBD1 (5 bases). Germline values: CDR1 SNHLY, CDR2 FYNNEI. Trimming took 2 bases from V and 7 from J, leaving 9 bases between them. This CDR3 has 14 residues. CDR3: CASSEIDRNSPLHF. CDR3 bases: TGTGCCAGCAGTGAAATCGACAGAAATTCACCCCTCCACTTT.

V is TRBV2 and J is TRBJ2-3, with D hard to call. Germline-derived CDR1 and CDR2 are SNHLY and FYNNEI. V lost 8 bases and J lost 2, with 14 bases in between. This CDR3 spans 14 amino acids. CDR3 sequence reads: CASDLYRDTDTQYF. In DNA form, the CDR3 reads TGTGCCAGCGACTTGTACAGAGACACAGATACGCAGTATTTT.

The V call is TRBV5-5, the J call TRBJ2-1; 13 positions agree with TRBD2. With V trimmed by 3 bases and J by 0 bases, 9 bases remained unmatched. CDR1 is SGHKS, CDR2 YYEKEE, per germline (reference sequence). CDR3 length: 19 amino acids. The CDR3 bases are TGTGCCAGCAGCTCCTTAGTACTAGCGGGGGGGAGCTCCTACAATGAGCAGTTCTTC. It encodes CASSSLVLAGGSSYNEQFF.

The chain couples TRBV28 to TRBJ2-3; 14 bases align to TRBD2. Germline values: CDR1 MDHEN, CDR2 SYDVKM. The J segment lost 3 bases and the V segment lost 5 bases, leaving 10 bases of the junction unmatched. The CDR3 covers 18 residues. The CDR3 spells CASSLGTSGGSGTDTQYF. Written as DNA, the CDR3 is TGTGCCAGCAGTCTCGGGACTAGCGGGGGCTCCGGTACAGATACGCAGTATTTT.

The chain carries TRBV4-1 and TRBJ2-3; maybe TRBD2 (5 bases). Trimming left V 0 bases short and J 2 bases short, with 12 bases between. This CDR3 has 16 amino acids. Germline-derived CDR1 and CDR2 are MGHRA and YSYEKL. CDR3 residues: CASSQDRTGITDTQYF. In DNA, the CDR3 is TGCGCCAGCAGCCAAGATCGAACGGGGATCACAGATACGCAGTATTTT.

The DNA of the CDR3 is TGTGCCAGCAGCCTGACAGGACACACTGAAGCTTTCTTT. Residues: CASSLTGHTEAFF. This chain uses TRBV27 with TRBJ1-1; maybe TRBD1 (6 bases). CDR1 and CDR2 from the germline V gene are MNHEY and SMNVEV (reference sequence). CDR3 size: 13 residues. Trimming left V 6 bases short and J 3 bases short, with 11 bases between.

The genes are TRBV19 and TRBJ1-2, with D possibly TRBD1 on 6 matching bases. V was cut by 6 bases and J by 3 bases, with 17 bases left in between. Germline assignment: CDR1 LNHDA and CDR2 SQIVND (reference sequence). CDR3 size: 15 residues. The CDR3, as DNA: TGTGCCAGTAGCCTCGTTGGGGGCGTCTACTATGGCTACACCTTC. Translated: CASSLVGGVYYGYTF.

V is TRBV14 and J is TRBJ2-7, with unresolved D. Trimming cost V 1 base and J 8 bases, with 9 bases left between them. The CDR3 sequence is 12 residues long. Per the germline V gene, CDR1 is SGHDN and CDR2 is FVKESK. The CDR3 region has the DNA TGTGCCAGCAGCCAAGCTAGTCAAAAGCAGTACTTC. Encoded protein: CASSQASQKQYF.

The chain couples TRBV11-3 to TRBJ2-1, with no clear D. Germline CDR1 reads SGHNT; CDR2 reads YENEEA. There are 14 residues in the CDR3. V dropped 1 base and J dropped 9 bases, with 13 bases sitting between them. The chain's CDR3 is CASSLAPNVGEQFF. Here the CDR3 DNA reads TGTGCCAGCAGCTTAGCTCCTAATGTCGGTGAGCAGTTCTTC.

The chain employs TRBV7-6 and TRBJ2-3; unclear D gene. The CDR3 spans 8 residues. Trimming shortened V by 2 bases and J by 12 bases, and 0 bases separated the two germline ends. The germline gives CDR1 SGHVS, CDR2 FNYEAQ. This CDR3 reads CASSLQYF. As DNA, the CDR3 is TGTGCCAGCAGCTTACAGTATTTT.

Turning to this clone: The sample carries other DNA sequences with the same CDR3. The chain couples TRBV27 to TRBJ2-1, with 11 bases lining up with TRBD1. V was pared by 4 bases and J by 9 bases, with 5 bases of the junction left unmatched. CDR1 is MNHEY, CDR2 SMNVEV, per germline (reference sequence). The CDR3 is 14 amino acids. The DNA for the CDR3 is TGTGCCAGCAGTTGGGGACAGGGGGGTGGTGAGCAGTTCTTC. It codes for CASSWGQGGGEQFF.

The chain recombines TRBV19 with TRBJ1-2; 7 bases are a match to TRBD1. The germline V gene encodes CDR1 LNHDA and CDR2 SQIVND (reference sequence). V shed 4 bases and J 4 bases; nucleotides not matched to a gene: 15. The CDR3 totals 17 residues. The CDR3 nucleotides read TGTGCCAGTAGTAATACTAGACAGGGCACGCTTGGCTATGGCTACACCTTC. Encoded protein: CASSNTRQGTLGYGYTF.

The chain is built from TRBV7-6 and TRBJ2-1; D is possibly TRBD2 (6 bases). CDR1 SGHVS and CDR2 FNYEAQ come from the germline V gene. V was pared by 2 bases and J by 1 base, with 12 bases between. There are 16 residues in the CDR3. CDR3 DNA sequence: TGTGCCAGCAGCTTAAGCATGGCGGGGTCCTACAATGAGCAGTTCTTC. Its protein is CASSLSMAGSYNEQFF.

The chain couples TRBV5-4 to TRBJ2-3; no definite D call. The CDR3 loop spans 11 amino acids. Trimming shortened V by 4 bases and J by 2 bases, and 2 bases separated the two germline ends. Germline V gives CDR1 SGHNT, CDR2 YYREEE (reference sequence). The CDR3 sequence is CASSITDTQYF. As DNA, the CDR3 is TGTGCCAGCAGCATCACAGATACGCAGTATTTT.

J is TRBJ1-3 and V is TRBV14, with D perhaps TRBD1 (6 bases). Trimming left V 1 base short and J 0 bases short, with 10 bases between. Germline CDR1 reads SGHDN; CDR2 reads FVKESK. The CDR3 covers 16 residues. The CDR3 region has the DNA TGTGCCAGCAGCCAAGGACAGGTCCGCTCTGGAAACACCATATATTTT. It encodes CASSQGQVRSGNTIYF.

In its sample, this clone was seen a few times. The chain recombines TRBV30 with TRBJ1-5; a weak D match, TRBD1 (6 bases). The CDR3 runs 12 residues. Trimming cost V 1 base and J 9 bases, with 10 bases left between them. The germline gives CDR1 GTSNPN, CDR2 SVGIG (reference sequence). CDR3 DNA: TGTGCCTGGAGTGACAGGGAATCGCCCCAGCATTTT. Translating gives CAWSDRESPQHF.

The CDR3 coding sequence is TGTGCCAGCAGCCCCTCCTTATCGAACACTGAAGCTTTCTTT. This gives the protein CASSPSLSNTEAFF. This chain connects TRBV7-9 to TRBJ1-1, with D unresolved. This CDR3 contains 14 residues. CDR1 SEHNR and CDR2 FQNEAQ come from the germline V gene (reference sequence). Trimming removed 5 bases at V and 1 base at J, with 11 bases between.

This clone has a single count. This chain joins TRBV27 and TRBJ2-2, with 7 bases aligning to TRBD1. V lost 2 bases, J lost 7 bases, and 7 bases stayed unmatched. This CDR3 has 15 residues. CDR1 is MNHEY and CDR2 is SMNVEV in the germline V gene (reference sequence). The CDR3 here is CASSLKQGMSGELFF. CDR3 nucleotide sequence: TGTGCCAGCAGTTTAAAACAGGGGATGAGCGGGGAGCTGTTTTTT.

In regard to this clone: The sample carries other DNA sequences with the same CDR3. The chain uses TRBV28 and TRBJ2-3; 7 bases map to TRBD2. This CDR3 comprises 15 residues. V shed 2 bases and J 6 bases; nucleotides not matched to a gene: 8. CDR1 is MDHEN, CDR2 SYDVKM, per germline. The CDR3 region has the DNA TGTGCCAGCAGTTTAGGGGGGATGGGGGGGGATACGCAGTATTTT. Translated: CASSLGGMGGDTQYF.

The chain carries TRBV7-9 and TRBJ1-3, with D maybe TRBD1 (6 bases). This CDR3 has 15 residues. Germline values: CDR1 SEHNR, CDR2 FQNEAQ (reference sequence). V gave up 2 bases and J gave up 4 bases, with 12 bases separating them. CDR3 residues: CASSLLSGAGNTIYF. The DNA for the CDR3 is TGTGCCAGCAGCTTATTGTCGGGGGCCGGAAACACCATATATTTT.

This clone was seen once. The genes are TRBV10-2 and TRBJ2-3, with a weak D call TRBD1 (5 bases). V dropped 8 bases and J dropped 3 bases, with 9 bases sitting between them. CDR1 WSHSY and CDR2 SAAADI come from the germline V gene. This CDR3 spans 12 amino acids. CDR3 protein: CASGAGTDTQYF. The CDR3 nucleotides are TGCGCCAGCGGGGCAGGAACAGATACGCAGTATTTT.

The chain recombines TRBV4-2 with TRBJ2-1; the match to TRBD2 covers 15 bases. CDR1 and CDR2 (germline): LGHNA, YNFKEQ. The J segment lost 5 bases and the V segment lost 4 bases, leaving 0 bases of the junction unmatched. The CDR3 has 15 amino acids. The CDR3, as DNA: TGTGCCAGCAGCCGGACTAGCGGGGGGGACAATGAGCAGTTCTTC. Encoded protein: CASSRTSGGDNEQFF.

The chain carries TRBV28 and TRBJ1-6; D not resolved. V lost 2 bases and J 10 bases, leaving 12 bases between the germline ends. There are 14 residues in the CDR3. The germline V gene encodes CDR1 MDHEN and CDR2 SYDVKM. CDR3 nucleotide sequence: TGTGCCAGCAGTTTAGTGAGGTTCCGGTCACCCCTCCACTTT. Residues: CASSLVRFRSPLHF.